The T cell receptor beta chain under discussion was sequenced for a study of blood T cell repertoires in COVID-19. Study-wide background: Both acute and convalescent COVID-19 samples were obtained from the United States, Italy and Spain.

V lost 7 bases, J lost 3 bases, and 6 bases lay in between. The CDR3 is 12 residues long. CDR1 is LNHDA and CDR2 is SQIVND in the germline V gene (reference sequence). Sequenced by immunoSEQ multiplex PCR; TCRdb stores in-frame clones only, minus some. The sample comprises about 98,000 clones, around 82% of which are singletons, and approximately 11% rests with the top ten. The J gene is TRBJ1-4, the V gene TRBV19, with no clear D. The material sequenced was peripheral blood. This TCR was sampled from an older man with active or convalescent COVID-19. The CDR3 DNA is TGTGCCAGTATGTCGGCTAATGAAAAACTGTTTTTT. Its protein is CASMSANEKLFF.